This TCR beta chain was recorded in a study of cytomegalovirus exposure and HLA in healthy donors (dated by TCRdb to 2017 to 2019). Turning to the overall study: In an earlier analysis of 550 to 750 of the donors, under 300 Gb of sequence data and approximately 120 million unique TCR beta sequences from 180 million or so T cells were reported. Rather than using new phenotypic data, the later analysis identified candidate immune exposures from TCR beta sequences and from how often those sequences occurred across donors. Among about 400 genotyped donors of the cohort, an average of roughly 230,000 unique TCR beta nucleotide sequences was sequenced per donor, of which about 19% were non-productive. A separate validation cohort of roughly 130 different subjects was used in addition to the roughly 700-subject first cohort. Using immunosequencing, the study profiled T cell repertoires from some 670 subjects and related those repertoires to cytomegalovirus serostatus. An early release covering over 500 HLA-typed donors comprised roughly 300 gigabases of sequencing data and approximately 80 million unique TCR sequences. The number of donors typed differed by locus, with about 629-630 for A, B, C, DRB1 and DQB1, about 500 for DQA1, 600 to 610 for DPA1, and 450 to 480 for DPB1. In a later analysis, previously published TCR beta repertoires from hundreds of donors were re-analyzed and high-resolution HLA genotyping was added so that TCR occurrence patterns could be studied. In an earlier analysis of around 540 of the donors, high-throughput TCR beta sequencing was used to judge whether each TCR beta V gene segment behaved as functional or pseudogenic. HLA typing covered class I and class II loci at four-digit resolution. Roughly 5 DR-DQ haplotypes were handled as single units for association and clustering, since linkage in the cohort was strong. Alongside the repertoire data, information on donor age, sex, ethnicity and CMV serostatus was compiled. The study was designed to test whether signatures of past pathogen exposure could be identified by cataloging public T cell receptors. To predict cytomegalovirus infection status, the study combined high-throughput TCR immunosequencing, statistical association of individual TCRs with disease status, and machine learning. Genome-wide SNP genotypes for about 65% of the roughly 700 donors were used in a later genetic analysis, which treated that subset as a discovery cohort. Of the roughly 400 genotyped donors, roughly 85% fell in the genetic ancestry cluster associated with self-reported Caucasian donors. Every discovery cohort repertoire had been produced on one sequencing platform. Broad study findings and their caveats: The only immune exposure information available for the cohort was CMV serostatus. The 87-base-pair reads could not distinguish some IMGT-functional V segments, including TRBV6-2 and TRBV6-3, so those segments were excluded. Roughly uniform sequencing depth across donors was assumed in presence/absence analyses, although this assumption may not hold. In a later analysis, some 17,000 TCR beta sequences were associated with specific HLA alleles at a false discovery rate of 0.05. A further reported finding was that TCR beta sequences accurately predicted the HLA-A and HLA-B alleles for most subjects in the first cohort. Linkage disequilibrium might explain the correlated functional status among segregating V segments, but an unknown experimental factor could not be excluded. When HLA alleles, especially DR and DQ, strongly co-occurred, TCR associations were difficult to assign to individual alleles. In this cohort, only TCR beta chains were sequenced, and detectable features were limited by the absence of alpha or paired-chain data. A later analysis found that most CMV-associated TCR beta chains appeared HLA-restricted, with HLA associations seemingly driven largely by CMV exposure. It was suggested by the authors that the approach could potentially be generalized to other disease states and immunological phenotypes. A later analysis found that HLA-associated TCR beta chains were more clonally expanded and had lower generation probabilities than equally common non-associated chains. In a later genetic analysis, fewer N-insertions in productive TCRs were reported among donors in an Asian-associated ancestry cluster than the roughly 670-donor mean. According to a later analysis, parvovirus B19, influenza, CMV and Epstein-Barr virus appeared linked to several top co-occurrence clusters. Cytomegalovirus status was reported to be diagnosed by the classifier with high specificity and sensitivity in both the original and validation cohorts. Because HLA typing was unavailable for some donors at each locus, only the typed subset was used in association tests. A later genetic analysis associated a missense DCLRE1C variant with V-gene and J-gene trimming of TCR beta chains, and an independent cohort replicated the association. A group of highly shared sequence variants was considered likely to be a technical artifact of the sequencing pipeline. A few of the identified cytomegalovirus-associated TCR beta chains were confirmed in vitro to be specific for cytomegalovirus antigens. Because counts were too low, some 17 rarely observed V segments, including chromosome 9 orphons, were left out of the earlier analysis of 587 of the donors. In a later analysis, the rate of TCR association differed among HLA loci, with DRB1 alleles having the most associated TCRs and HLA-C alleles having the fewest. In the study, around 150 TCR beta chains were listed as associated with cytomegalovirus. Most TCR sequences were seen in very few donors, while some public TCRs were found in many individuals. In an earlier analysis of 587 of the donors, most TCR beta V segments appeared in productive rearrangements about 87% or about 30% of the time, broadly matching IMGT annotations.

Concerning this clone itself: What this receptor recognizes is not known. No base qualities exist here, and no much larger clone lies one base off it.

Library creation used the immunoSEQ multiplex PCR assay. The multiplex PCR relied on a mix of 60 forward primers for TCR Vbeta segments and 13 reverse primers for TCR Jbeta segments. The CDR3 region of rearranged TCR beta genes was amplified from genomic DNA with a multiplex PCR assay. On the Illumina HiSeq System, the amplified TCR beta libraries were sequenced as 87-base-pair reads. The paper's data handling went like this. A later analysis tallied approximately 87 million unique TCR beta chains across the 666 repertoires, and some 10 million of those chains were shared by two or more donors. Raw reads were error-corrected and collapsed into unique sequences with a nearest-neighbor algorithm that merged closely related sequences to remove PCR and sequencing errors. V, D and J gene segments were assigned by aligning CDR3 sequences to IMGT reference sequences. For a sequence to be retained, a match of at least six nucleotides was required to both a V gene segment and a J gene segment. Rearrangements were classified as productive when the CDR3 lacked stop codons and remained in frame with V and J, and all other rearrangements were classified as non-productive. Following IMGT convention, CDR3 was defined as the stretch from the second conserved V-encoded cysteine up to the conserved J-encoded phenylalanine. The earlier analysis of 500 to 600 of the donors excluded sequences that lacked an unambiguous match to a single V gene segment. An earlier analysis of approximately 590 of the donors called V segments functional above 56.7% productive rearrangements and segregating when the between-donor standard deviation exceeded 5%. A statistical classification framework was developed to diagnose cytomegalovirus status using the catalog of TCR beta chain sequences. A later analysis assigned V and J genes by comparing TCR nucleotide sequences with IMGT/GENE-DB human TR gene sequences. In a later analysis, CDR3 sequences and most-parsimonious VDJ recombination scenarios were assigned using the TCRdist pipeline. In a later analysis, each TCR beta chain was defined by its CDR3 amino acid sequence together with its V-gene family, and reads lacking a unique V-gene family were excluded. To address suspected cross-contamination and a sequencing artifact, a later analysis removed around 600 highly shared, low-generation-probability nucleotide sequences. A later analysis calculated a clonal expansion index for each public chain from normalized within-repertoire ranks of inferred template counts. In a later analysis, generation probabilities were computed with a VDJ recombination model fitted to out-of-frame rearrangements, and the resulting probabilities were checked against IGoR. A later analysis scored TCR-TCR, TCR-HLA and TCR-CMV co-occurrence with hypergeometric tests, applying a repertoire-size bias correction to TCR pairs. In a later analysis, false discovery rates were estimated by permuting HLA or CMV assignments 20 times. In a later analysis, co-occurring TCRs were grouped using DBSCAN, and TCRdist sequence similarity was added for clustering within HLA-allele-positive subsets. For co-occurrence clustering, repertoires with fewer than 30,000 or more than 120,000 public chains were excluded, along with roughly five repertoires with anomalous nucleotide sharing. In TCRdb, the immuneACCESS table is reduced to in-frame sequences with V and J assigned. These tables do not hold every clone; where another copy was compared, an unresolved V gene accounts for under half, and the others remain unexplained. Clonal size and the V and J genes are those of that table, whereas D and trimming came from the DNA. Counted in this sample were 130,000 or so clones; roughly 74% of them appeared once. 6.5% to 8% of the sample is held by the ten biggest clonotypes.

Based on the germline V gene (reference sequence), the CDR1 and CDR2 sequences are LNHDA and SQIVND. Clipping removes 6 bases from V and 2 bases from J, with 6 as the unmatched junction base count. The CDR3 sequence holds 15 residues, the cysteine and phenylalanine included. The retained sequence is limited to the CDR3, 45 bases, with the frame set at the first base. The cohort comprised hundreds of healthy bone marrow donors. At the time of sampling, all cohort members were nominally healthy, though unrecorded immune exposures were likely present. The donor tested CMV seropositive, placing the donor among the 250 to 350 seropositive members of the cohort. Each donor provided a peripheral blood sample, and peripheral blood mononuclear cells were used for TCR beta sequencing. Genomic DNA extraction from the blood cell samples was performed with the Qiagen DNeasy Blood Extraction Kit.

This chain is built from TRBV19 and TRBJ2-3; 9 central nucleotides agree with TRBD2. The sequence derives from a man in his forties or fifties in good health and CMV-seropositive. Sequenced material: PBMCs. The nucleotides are TGTGCCAGTAGCAGACTAGCGGCTTACACAGATACGCAGTATTTT. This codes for CASSRLAAYTDTQYF. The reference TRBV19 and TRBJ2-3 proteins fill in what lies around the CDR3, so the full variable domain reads DGGITQSPKYLFRKEGQNVTLSCEQNLNHDAMYWYRQDPGQGLRLIYYSQIVNDFQKGDIAEGYSVSREKKESFPLTVTSAQKNPTAFYLCASSRLAAYTDTQYFGPGTRLTVL.